This TCR beta chain was found in a study of blood T cells in healthy people across ages. Through a sample-barcoded 5' primer and a J-beta primer mix, a second PCR was run for about 7 to 12 cycles. TCRdb called the 5' RACE reads again in MiXCR, with one record for every CDR3 protein. The sample lists about 720,000 distinct CDR3 sequences, 22% occurring once. Healthy Russian Caucasian donors spanned ages roughly 6 to 100 years. PBMCs, at least 6 million per sample, were isolated. This clonotype was seen more than once but under ten times. Its cognate antigen is unknown. General observations from the study: With donor CMV status unknown, expanded clonotype changes were possibly confounded. Among T cells, TCR beta diversity per million cells dropped roughly linearly as age rose.

The sample comprised blood. The TCR originated in a man between 65 and 85 years old in good health.

Here the CDR3 DNA reads TGCAGCGTTGTGGTCGCGGTGGTAGAGACCCAGTACTTC. It yields the protein CSVVVAVVETQYF. The rearrangement uses TRBV29-1 and TRBJ2-5; D gene uncertain. V gave up 4 bases and J gave up 4 bases, with 13 bases separating them. The CDR3 length is 13 residues. Germline CDR1 is SQVTM and CDR2 is ANQGSEA. Drawing the rest from reference TRBV29-1 and TRBJ2-5, the complete variable domain is SAVISQKPSRDICQRGTSLTIQCQVDSQVTMMFWYRQQPGQSLTLIATANQGSEATYESGFVIDKFPISRPNLTFSTLTVSNMSPEDSSIYLCSVVVAVVETQYFGPGTRLLVL.